The rows below give T cell receptor beta chains drawn from one sample of a study of T cells in tuberculosis. Profiling relied on immunoSEQ multiplex PCR, and the TCRdb table lists in-frame clones only, not all of them. The sample lists more than 35,000 clones; roughly 95% were seen once. Sequenced here: PBMCs, sampled at tuberculosis diagnosis. Source of these receptors: an adult with tuberculosis. CDR3s include the opening cysteine and the closing phenylalanine or tryptophan. The order of the fields is clone size, J gene, V gene, D gene, CDR3 protein, CDR3 DNA. D genes are given only for firm matches. Not every row has a clone size; where given, it reads once, few, many or a size class.

abundance: -; j_gene: TRBJ2-3; v_gene: TRBV5-4; d_gene: TRBD1; CDR3aa: CASSPGQGASDTQYF; CDR3nt: TGTGCCAGCAGCCCGGGACAGGGGGCTTCAGATACGCAGTATTTT
abundance: -; j_gene: TRBJ2-7; v_gene: TRBV6-4; d_gene: TRBD1; CDR3aa: CASSVRDRGPYEQYF; CDR3nt: TGTGCCAGCAGTGTCCGGGACAGGGGGCCGTACGAGCAGTACTTC
abundance: once; j_gene: TRBJ2-7; v_gene: TRBV5-1; d_gene: -; CDR3aa: CASSLVDFYEQYF; CDR3nt: TGCGCCAGCAGCTTGGTCGACTTCTACGAGCAGTACTTC
abundance: -; j_gene: TRBJ1-1; v_gene: TRBV13; d_gene: -; CDR3aa: CASSSRVLNTEAFF; CDR3nt: TGTGCCAGCAGCTCAAGAGTGCTAAACACTGAAGCTTTCTTT
abundance: -; j_gene: TRBJ1-1; v_gene: TRBV4-1; d_gene: -; CDR3aa: CASSQVGRVNTEAFF; CDR3nt: TGCGCCAGCAGCCAAGTCGGCAGGGTGAACACTGAAGCTTTCTTT
abundance: once; j_gene: TRBJ1-2; v_gene: TRBV18; d_gene: -; CDR3aa: CASSPPLREYGYTF; CDR3nt: TGTGCCAGCTCACCACCTCTCCGGGAGTATGGCTACACCTTC
abundance: -; j_gene: TRBJ1-4; v_gene: TRBV7-9; d_gene: TRBD1; CDR3aa: CASSTQGANEKLFF; CDR3nt: TGTGCCAGCAGCACCCAGGGGGCTAATGAAAAACTGTTTTTT
abundance: -; j_gene: TRBJ1-6; v_gene: TRBV2; d_gene: -; CDR3aa: CASSDRSWNSPLHF; CDR3nt: TGTGCCAGCAGTGATCGGTCGTGGAATTCACCCCTCCACTTT
abundance: -; j_gene: TRBJ2-3; v_gene: TRBV5-5; d_gene: -; CDR3aa: CASSSLPTAVTDTQYF; CDR3nt: TGTGCCAGCAGCTCCTTACCGACAGCAGTCACAGATACGCAGTATTTT
abundance: -; j_gene: TRBJ1-2; v_gene: TRBV4-1; d_gene: TRBD1; CDR3aa: CASSQSTGSNYGYTF; CDR3nt: TGCGCCAGCAGCCAATCGACAGGGAGTAACTATGGCTACACCTTC
abundance: -; j_gene: TRBJ1-2; v_gene: TRBV19; d_gene: TRBD1; CDR3aa: CASRNRGQTVDGYTF; CDR3nt: TGTGCCAGTAGGAACCGGGGACAGACAGTCGATGGCTACACCTTC
abundance: -; j_gene: TRBJ1-1; v_gene: TRBV30; d_gene: -; CDR3aa: CAWSDRDTEAFF; CDR3nt: TGTGCCTGGAGTGACAGGGACACTGAAGCTTTCTTT
abundance: -; j_gene: TRBJ1-1; v_gene: TRBV7-6; d_gene: TRBD1; CDR3aa: CASSPSPGQGMRTEAFF; CDR3nt: TGTGCCAGCAGCCCTAGTCCGGGACAGGGAATGAGAACTGAAGCTTTCTTT
abundance: once; j_gene: TRBJ2-5; v_gene: TRBV28; d_gene: -; CDR3aa: CASSFPQGRETQYF; CDR3nt: TGTGCCAGCAGTTTTCCTCAGGGGAGAGAGACCCAGTACTTC
abundance: -; j_gene: TRBJ2-5; v_gene: TRBV12-5; d_gene: TRBD1; CDR3aa: CASARDRVGTQYF; CDR3nt: TGTGCTAGTGCCCGAGACAGGGTGGGGACCCAGTACTTC
abundance: -; j_gene: TRBJ2-3; v_gene: TRBV9; d_gene: -; CDR3aa: CASSVEGAATDTQYF; CDR3nt: TGTGCCAGCAGCGTAGAGGGAGCGGCCACAGATACGCAGTATTTT
abundance: -; j_gene: TRBJ2-3; v_gene: TRBV10-3; d_gene: -; CDR3aa: CAISQGNPDTQYF; CDR3nt: TGTGCCATTTCACAGGGAAATCCAGATACGCAGTATTTT
abundance: few; j_gene: TRBJ2-7; v_gene: TRBV5-1; d_gene: -; CDR3aa: CASSLGQHEQYF; CDR3nt: TGCGCCAGCAGCTTGGGACAGCACGAGCAGTACTTC
abundance: -; j_gene: TRBJ1-3; v_gene: TRBV7-9; d_gene: -; CDR3aa: CASTNPRAEQGNTIYF; CDR3nt: TGTGCCAGCACCAATCCGCGGGCCGAGCAGGGAAACACCATATATTTT
abundance: -; j_gene: TRBJ1-1; v_gene: TRBV7-6; d_gene: -; CDR3aa: CASSLESGSEAFF; CDR3nt: TGTGCCAGCAGCTTAGAAAGCGGCAGTGAAGCTTTCTTT
abundance: -; j_gene: TRBJ1-4; v_gene: TRBV4-1; d_gene: -; CDR3aa: CASSQFSRGATNEKLFF; CDR3nt: TGCGCCAGCAGCCAATTTTCCCGGGGTGCAACTAATGAAAAACTGTTTTTT
abundance: -; j_gene: TRBJ2-1; v_gene: TRBV2; d_gene: TRBD2; CDR3aa: CASSELAGRINEQFF; CDR3nt: TGTGCCAGCAGTGAACTAGCGGGGCGAATAAATGAGCAGTTCTTC
abundance: -; j_gene: TRBJ1-2; v_gene: TRBV20-1; d_gene: -; CDR3aa: CSAEETYGYTF; CDR3nt: TGCAGTGCTGAGGAAACCTATGGCTACACCTTC
abundance: -; j_gene: TRBJ1-5; v_gene: TRBV6-6; d_gene: TRBD1; CDR3aa: CASSGGQGAYQPQHF; CDR3nt: TGTGCCAGCAGTGGGGGACAGGGGGCATATCAGCCCCAGCATTTT
abundance: -; j_gene: TRBJ1-1; v_gene: TRBV5-6; d_gene: TRBD1; CDR3aa: CASSLGTGQGRVAFF; CDR3nt: TGTGCCAGCAGCTTGGGTACGGGACAGGGTCGTGTAGCTTTCTTT
abundance: -; j_gene: TRBJ2-6; v_gene: TRBV7-2; d_gene: -; CDR3aa: CASSLGPGTTVSGANVLTF; CDR3nt: TGTGCCAGCAGCTTAGGACCAGGGACAACGGTCTCTGGGGCCAACGTCCTGACTTTC
abundance: -; j_gene: TRBJ1-2; v_gene: TRBV15; d_gene: TRBD1; CDR3aa: CATSRPGQRLLHYGYTF; CDR3nt: TGTGCCACCAGCAGGCCGGGACAGCGGCTACTTCACTATGGCTACACCTTC
abundance: -; j_gene: TRBJ2-3; v_gene: TRBV30; d_gene: -; CDR3aa: CAWTPPGSLTDTQYF; CDR3nt: TGTGCCTGGACCCCCCCGGGGTCATTGACAGATACGCAGTATTTT
abundance: -; j_gene: TRBJ1-6; v_gene: TRBV5-4; d_gene: TRBD1; CDR3aa: CASRLRDSGESSPLHF; CDR3nt: TGTGCCAGCAGGTTACGGGACAGCGGAGAGTCTTCACCCCTCCACTTT
abundance: -; j_gene: TRBJ1-6; v_gene: TRBV5-6; d_gene: -; CDR3aa: CASSRDTYNSPLHF; CDR3nt: TGTGCCAGCAGCCGTGACACGTATAATTCACCCCTCCACTTT
abundance: -; j_gene: TRBJ1-2; v_gene: TRBV28; d_gene: -; CDR3aa: CASTVGGAHYSGYTF; CDR3nt: TGTGCCAGCACCGTAGGGGGGGCCCACTATTCAGGCTACACCTTC
abundance: -; j_gene: TRBJ2-1; v_gene: TRBV7-9; d_gene: -; CDR3aa: CASSLGLDYNEQFF; CDR3nt: TGTGCCAGCAGCCTAGGCCTAGACTACAATGAGCAGTTCTTC
abundance: -; j_gene: TRBJ1-1; v_gene: TRBV29-1; d_gene: -; CDR3aa: CSALTWVKQGRNTEAFF; CDR3nt: TGCAGCGCCCTAACCTGGGTTAAACAGGGTAGGAACACTGAAGCTTTCTTT
abundance: once; j_gene: TRBJ1-5; v_gene: TRBV27; d_gene: -; CDR3aa: CASRRTSGQSNQPQHF; CDR3nt: TGTGCCAGCAGACGCACATCTGGGCAGTCCAATCAGCCCCAGCATTTT
abundance: once; j_gene: TRBJ1-2; v_gene: TRBV28; d_gene: -; CDR3aa: CASSTRGRTGLKGRYGYTF; CDR3nt: TGTGCCAGCAGTACCCGGGGGAGAACCGGGCTTAAGGGGCGTTATGGCTACACCTTC
abundance: -; j_gene: TRBJ1-2; v_gene: TRBV27; d_gene: -; CDR3aa: CASSLTSGYGYTF; CDR3nt: TGTGCCAGCAGCCTTACGTCGGGATATGGCTACACCTTC
abundance: -; j_gene: TRBJ1-2; v_gene: TRBV7-3; d_gene: -; CDR3aa: CASSSGLDGYTF; CDR3nt: TGTGCCAGCAGCTCCGGACTGGATGGCTACACCTTC
abundance: -; j_gene: TRBJ1-2; v_gene: TRBV5-1; d_gene: TRBD1; CDR3aa: CASSFETGVAYGYTF; CDR3nt: TGCGCCAGCAGCTTTGAGACAGGGGTAGCCTATGGCTACACCTTC
abundance: -; j_gene: TRBJ1-2; v_gene: TRBV2; d_gene: TRBD1; CDR3aa: CASTRDSQSYTF; CDR3nt: TGTGCCAGCACTCGGGACAGTCAGAGCTACACCTTC
abundance: -; j_gene: TRBJ2-7; v_gene: TRBV6-5; d_gene: TRBD1; CDR3aa: CASRTRAGGRYEQYF; CDR3nt: TGTGCCAGCAGGACCCGGGCAGGGGGCCGCTACGAGCAGTACTTC
abundance: -; j_gene: TRBJ2-5; v_gene: TRBV5-1; d_gene: -; CDR3aa: CASSDAGQTQETQYF; CDR3nt: TGCGCCAGCAGCGACGCGGGACAGACACAAGAGACCCAGTACTTC
abundance: -; j_gene: TRBJ1-4; v_gene: TRBV5-1; d_gene: TRBD1; CDR3aa: CASSISGQGNEKLFF; CDR3nt: TGCGCCAGCAGCATCTCCGGACAGGGAAATGAAAAACTGTTTTTT
abundance: -; j_gene: TRBJ2-7; v_gene: TRBV4-2; d_gene: TRBD1; CDR3aa: CASSQGTGKYEQYF; CDR3nt: TGTGCCAGCAGCCAAGGGACAGGGAAGTACGAGCAGTACTTC
abundance: -; j_gene: TRBJ1-1; v_gene: TRBV7-8; d_gene: -; CDR3aa: CASSSIRLRQRNTEAFF; CDR3nt: TGTGCCAGCAGCTCCATCAGACTACGACAAAGAAACACTGAAGCTTTCTTT
abundance: -; j_gene: TRBJ1-2; v_gene: TRBV4-2; d_gene: TRBD1; CDR3aa: CASTGPGQTNYGYTF; CDR3nt: TGTGCCAGCACCGGACCGGGACAGACTAACTATGGCTACACCTTC
abundance: -; j_gene: TRBJ1-1; v_gene: TRBV7-3; d_gene: -; CDR3aa: CASSLTSVGLNTEAFF; CDR3nt: TGTGCCAGCAGCTTAACTTCTGTGGGGCTGAACACTGAAGCTTTCTTT
abundance: once; j_gene: TRBJ2-7; v_gene: TRBV7-6; d_gene: TRBD1; CDR3aa: CASSLEETGGSYEQYF; CDR3nt: TGTGCCAGCAGCTTAGAAGAGACAGGGGGCTCCTACGAGCAGTACTTC
abundance: -; j_gene: TRBJ2-3; v_gene: TRBV11-3; d_gene: TRBD1; CDR3aa: CASSLAGTGRADTQYF; CDR3nt: TGTGCCAGCAGCTTAGCCGGGACAGGGAGGGCAGATACGCAGTATTTT
abundance: -; j_gene: TRBJ1-1; v_gene: TRBV9; d_gene: TRBD1; CDR3aa: CASSPQGTANTEAFF; CDR3nt: TGTGCCAGCAGCCCTCAAGGGACAGCGAACACTGAAGCTTTCTTT
abundance: -; j_gene: TRBJ1-2; v_gene: TRBV14; d_gene: -; CDR3aa: CASSQGRQDYGYTF; CDR3nt: TGTGCCAGCAGCCAAGGTCGGCAGGACTATGGCTACACCTTC
abundance: once; j_gene: TRBJ1-2; v_gene: TRBV27; d_gene: TRBD1; CDR3aa: CASRTGGAGGYTF; CDR3nt: TGTGCCAGCAGGACAGGGGGCGCGGGGGGCTACACCTTC
abundance: -; j_gene: TRBJ1-1; v_gene: TRBV29-1; d_gene: TRBD1; CDR3aa: CSVRQGTAVEAFF; CDR3nt: TGCAGCGTAAGACAGGGGACGGCAGTTGAAGCTTTCTTT
abundance: once; j_gene: TRBJ2-4; v_gene: TRBV11-2; d_gene: -; CDR3aa: CASSLYTGFPKNIQYF; CDR3nt: TGTGCCAGCAGCTTATACACGGGATTTCCCAAAAACATTCAGTACTTC
abundance: -; j_gene: TRBJ1-1; v_gene: TRBV4-1; d_gene: TRBD1; CDR3aa: CASSQETGRRNTEAFF; CDR3nt: TGCGCCAGCAGCCAAGAGACAGGGAGGAGAAACACTGAAGCTTTCTTT
abundance: -; j_gene: TRBJ2-2; v_gene: TRBV11-3; d_gene: TRBD2; CDR3aa: CASSHPAGVLVGELFF; CDR3nt: TGTGCCAGCAGCCACCCGGCGGGGGTGCTGGTCGGGGAGCTGTTTTTT
abundance: -; j_gene: TRBJ2-3; v_gene: TRBV6-5; d_gene: TRBD1; CDR3aa: CASRTQGGTDTQYF; CDR3nt: TGTGCCAGCAGAACACAGGGGGGCACAGATACGCAGTATTTT
abundance: -; j_gene: TRBJ2-3; v_gene: TRBV7-6; d_gene: -; CDR3aa: CASSLVGGGGASTDTQYF; CDR3nt: TGTGCCAGCAGCTTAGTTGGGGGAGGTGGAGCGAGCACAGATACGCAGTATTTT
abundance: -; j_gene: TRBJ2-7; v_gene: TRBV7-2; d_gene: TRBD1; CDR3aa: CASSVRTGTGTYEQYF; CDR3nt: TGTGCCAGCAGCGTACGTACCGGGACAGGGACCTACGAGCAGTACTTC
abundance: -; j_gene: TRBJ1-1; v_gene: TRBV11-2; d_gene: -; CDR3aa: CASSRQVPKPATEAFF; CDR3nt: TGTGCCAGCAGCCGACAGGTCCCCAAACCCGCGACTGAAGCTTTCTTT
abundance: once; j_gene: TRBJ1-1; v_gene: TRBV6-5; d_gene: -; CDR3aa: CASSQDRNTEAFF; CDR3nt: TGTGCCAGCAGTCAAGACAGGAACACTGAAGCTTTCTTT